This TCR beta chain was sequenced for a study of T cell responses to AZD1222 COVID-19 vaccine. Broader study findings: Baseline seropositivity characterized only six AZD1222 recipients.

Clones were sequenced by immunoSEQ multiplex PCR, and TCRdb holds only the in-frame ones, with some missing. The sample includes some 100,000 clones, about nine tenths of them seen just once. Details on this clone: Its specificity is not known.

Looked up from germline, CDR1 is SGHRS and CDR2 is YFSETQ. V shed 0 bases and J shed 3 bases, with 7 bases lying between them. The CDR3 extends over 14 amino acids. The clonotype comes from an adult in good health. The chain combines TRBV5-1 with TRBJ1-5; D uncertain. This material consisted of peripheral blood, taken on day 0 of AZD1222 vaccination. In DNA, the CDR3 is TGCGCCAGCAGCTTGGATCCCGTCAATCAGCCCCAGCATTTT. Its translation is CASSLDPVNQPQHF.